Presented here are 24 T cell receptor beta chains from one specimen sequenced in a study of T cell responses to AZD1222 COVID-19 vaccine. Repertoires were generated with immunoSEQ multiplex PCR, while TCRdb's copy carries only in-frame clones and drops some. Of more than 100,000 clones in the sample, 85% to 95% are singletons; the top ten hold 1.6%. The specimen comprised peripheral blood, sampled on day 0 of AZD1222 vaccination. The receptors originated from an adult in good health.

The chain carries TRBV2 and TRBJ2-3; maybe TRBD1 (5 bases). Germline values: CDR1 SNHLY, CDR2 FYNNEI. V shed 8 bases and J shed 6 bases, with 18 bases lying between them. The CDR3 totals 14 residues. The CDR3 here is CASVDSRGFDTQYF. For the CDR3, the DNA is TGTGCCAGCGTAGACAGCCGTGGGTTCGATACGCAGTATTTT.

The V gene is TRBV9, the J gene TRBJ1-3; D is unresolved. The length of the CDR3 is 17 residues. Trimming pared 0 bases from V and 0 bases from J, leaving 13 bases between. CDR1 and CDR2 (germline): SGDLS, YYNGEE. The CDR3 sequence is CASSVEGGRLSGNTIYF. CDR3 sequence (DNA): TGTGCCAGCAGCGTAGAAGGTGGGCGGCTCTCTGGAAACACCATATATTTT. The full variable domain, completed using reference TRBV9 and TRBJ1-3, is DSGVTQTPKHLITATGQRVTLRCSPRSGDLSVYWYQQSLDQGLQFLIQYYNGEERAKGNILERFSAQQFPDLHSELNLSSLELGDSALYFCASSVEGGRLSGNTIYFGEGSWLTVV.

The J gene is TRBJ2-1, the V gene TRBV7-3; D is perhaps TRBD1 (6 bases). The length of the CDR3 is 15 residues. The ends were cut back, 7 bases at V and 7 bases at J, with 20 bases in the middle. Germline V lookup: CDR1 SGHTA, CDR2 FQGTGA. DNA of the CDR3: TGTGCCAGCACCCAGGTGGGACATTTTTTGAATGAGCAGTTCTTC. Amino acids: CASTQVGHFLNEQFF.

V is TRBV10-3 and J is TRBJ1-5, with D possibly TRBD1 on 6 matching bases. Germline CDR1 reads ENHRY; CDR2 reads SYGVKD. CDR3 length: 14 residues. The germline V and J ends were trimmed by 4 bases and 0 bases, with 7 bases remaining between them. CDR3 sequence reads: CAISGTASNQPQHF. The DNA for the CDR3 is TGTGCCATCAGTGGGACAGCTAGCAATCAGCCCCAGCATTTT.

The chain combines TRBV19 with TRBJ1-2; D is possibly TRBD1 (5 bases). Trimming shortened V by 10 bases and J by 4 bases, and 16 bases separated the two germline ends. Germline V gene sequence: CDR1 LNHDA, CDR2 SQIVND (reference sequence). The CDR3 covers 13 residues. CDR3 residues: CATHIGTLYGYTF. DNA for the CDR3: TGTGCCACTCACATCGGGACCCTCTATGGCTACACCTTC.

The gene calls are TRBV27 and TRBJ2-7; 9 positions match TRBD1. V trimming: 3 bases; J trimming: 0 bases; junction bases outside the gene matches: 9. Germline V lookup: CDR1 MNHEY, CDR2 SMNVEV (reference sequence). The CDR3 length is 17 residues. The CDR3 spells CASSFSGTGYHSYEQYF. CDR3 nucleotides: TGTGCCAGCAGTTTTTCCGGGACAGGGTACCACTCCTACGAGCAGTACTTC.

The rearrangement joins TRBV19 to TRBJ2-5, with 12 bases lining up with TRBD1. The CDR3 length is 16 residues. Germline CDR1 reads LNHDA; CDR2 reads SQIVND (reference sequence). The V segment lost 4 bases and the J segment 5 bases; nucleotides outside the gene matches: 8. The CDR3 nucleotides are TGTGCCAGTAGTAACGCCGGGACAGGGGGCCGGGAGACCCAGTACTTC. Translated, it gives CASSNAGTGGRETQYF.

The genes are TRBV10-3 and TRBJ1-1; TRBD1 matches 9 bases. This CDR3 contains 14 residues. The ends lost 7 bases at V and 2 bases at J; junction bases unmatched: 5. Germline V gene lookup returns CDR1 ENHRY and CDR2 SYGVKD. As DNA, the CDR3 is TGTGCCATCAATCCGGGACAGGGCAACACTGAAGCTTTCTTT. Translation: CAINPGQGNTEAFF.

This chain uses TRBV10-3 with TRBJ2-5; D is unclear. Trimming shortened V by 6 bases and J by 4 bases, and 9 bases separated the two germline ends. This CDR3 is 12 amino acids long. Germline CDR1 and CDR2: ENHRY and SYGVKD. CDR3 in amino acids: CAIRNSLETQYF. Here the CDR3 DNA reads TGTGCCATCAGGAACAGTTTAGAGACCCAGTACTTC.

The chain recombines TRBV19 with TRBJ1-3; D gene ambiguous. The CDR3 is 14 residues long. Per the germline V gene, CDR1 is LNHDA and CDR2 is SQIVND (reference sequence). V lost 9 bases to trimming and J lost 0 bases, with 12 bases between them. The CDR3, as DNA: TGTGCCAGCGACGGGCCTCCCTCTGGAAACACCATATATTTT. This gives the protein CASDGPPSGNTIYF.

This chain uses TRBV3-1 (or the pseudogene TRBV3-2) with TRBJ2-1; D is ambiguous. CDR3 length: 15 amino acids. Germline lookup yields CDR1 LGHDT and CDR2 YNNKEL (reference sequence). The ends were cut back, 3 bases at V and 0 bases at J, with 9 bases in the middle. The CDR3 is CASSQGGYSYNEQFF. The CDR3 DNA is TGTGCCAGCAGCCAGGGCGGTTACTCCTACAATGAGCAGTTCTTC.

The chain recombines TRBV19 with TRBJ1-1; D remains ambiguous. The V gene lost 7 bases and the J gene lost 7 bases, with 22 bases spanning the gap. Germline-derived CDR1 and CDR2 are LNHDA and SQIVND (reference sequence). The CDR3 is 15 amino acids. CDR3 bases: TGTGCCAGTACCCCAACCCGGTCGTCGGTCGGTGAAGCTTTCTTT. Amino acids: CASTPTRSSVGEAFF.

The chain joins TRBV9 to TRBJ2-3, with D perhaps TRBD2 (5 bases). This CDR3 is built from 15 residues. Germline CDR1 and CDR2: SGDLS and YYNGEE. Trimming cost V 0 bases and J 2 bases, with 10 bases left between them. The CDR3 sequence: CASSVGPRDTDTQYF. DNA for the CDR3: TGTGCCAGCAGCGTAGGTCCCCGGGACACAGATACGCAGTATTTT.

As to this clone: One end of the junction does not line up with germline, which may come from a read error. CDR3 coding DNA: TGTGCTAGCAGCCAAGACAGGGCCCGGGAGCTGTTTTTT. Protein: CASSQDRARELFF. This chain uses TRBV7-7 with TRBJ2-2, with 7 bases identical to TRBD1. This CDR3 has 13 amino acids. Germline V gives CDR1 SSHAT, CDR2 FNYEAQ (reference sequence).

This clone showed up just a few times. V is TRBV7-9 and J is TRBJ1-3; 8 nucleotides agree with TRBD1. V dropped 4 bases and J dropped 4; count of bases not matched to a gene: 6. The CDR3 consists of 15 residues. Germline V gives CDR1 SEHNR, CDR2 FQNEAQ (reference sequence). CDR3 protein: CASSSFRDRGNTIYF. The DNA for the CDR3 is TGTGCCAGCAGCTCATTCCGGGACAGGGGAAACACCATATATTTT.

The V call is TRBV27, the J call TRBJ2-1, with TRBD2 identical over 8 bases. This CDR3 contains 15 residues. V lost 6 bases and J lost 4; bases outside the gene matches: 8. Germline V CDR1 and CDR2: MNHEY, SMNVEV (reference sequence). The CDR3 spells CASRNRGGPYNEQFF. DNA for the CDR3: TGTGCCAGCAGGAACCGGGGGGGCCCTTACAATGAGCAGTTCTTC.

The V and J genes are TRBV5-5 and TRBJ1-5; D gene uncertain. V lost 2 bases, J lost 5 bases, and 8 bases lay in between. Germline-derived CDR1 and CDR2 are SGHKS and YYEKEE (reference sequence). CDR3 length: 13 residues. CDR3 protein: CASSLAGYQPQHF. CDR3 in DNA: TGTGCCAGCAGCTTAGCGGGATATCAGCCCCAGCATTTT.

This clone was seen just once. The DNA for the CDR3 is TGTGCTAGTGGTTTGGTACAAGGGACAGGGGCCCTCTCTGGAAACACCATATATTTT. Its translation: CASGLVQGTGALSGNTIYF. The chain is built from TRBV12-5 and TRBJ1-3; 10 bases align to TRBD1. Per germline, CDR1 LGHNT and CDR2 FRNRAP. The CDR3 runs to 19 residues. The junction had 8 bases not matched to a gene; V was cut back by 0 bases and J by 0 bases.

This chain links TRBV27 with TRBJ1-3; 10 bases align to TRBD1. Germline lookup yields CDR1 MNHEY and CDR2 SMNVEV (reference sequence). The CDR3 runs 15 residues. J was trimmed by 2 bases and V by 5 bases; bases with no gene match: 3. CDR3 in amino acids: CASSPGQGTGNTIYF. In DNA, the CDR3 is TGTGCCAGCAGTCCGGGACAGGGGACTGGAAACACCATATATTTT.

V and J are TRBV5-4 and TRBJ2-2, with D perhaps TRBD2 (5 bases). The CDR3 is 14 amino acids. The germline gives CDR1 SGHNT, CDR2 YYREEE (reference sequence). Trimming shortened V by 0 bases and J by 6 bases, and 9 bases separated the two germline ends. The CDR3 DNA is TGTGCCAGCAGCTTGGATAGCGAGGCCGGGGAGCTGTTTTTT. Translated, it gives CASSLDSEAGELFF.

The rearrangement joins TRBV7-3 to TRBJ2-3; 9 bases match TRBD2. The germline gives CDR1 SGHTA, CDR2 FQGTGA. J lost 5 bases, V lost 0 bases, and 9 bases had no gene match. The CDR3 covers 17 residues. CDR3 sequence reads: CASSLTLVSGSVDTQYF. The DNA of the CDR3 is TGTGCCAGCAGCTTAACGTTGGTTAGCGGGAGTGTAGATACGCAGTATTTT.

This clone was observed once. V and J are TRBV28 and TRBJ1-4; 8 bases fit TRBD1. CDR1 and CDR2 (germline): MDHEN, SYDVKM. This CDR3 comprises 15 residues. The junction had 8 bases not matched to a gene; V was cut back by 3 bases and J by 8 bases. The CDR3 DNA is TGTGCCAGCAGTTTGCACACAGGGGGTTCAGAAAAACTGTTTTTT. Its protein product is CASSLHTGGSEKLFF.

The chain recombines TRBV5-1 with TRBJ1-1; D call uncertain. The CDR3 runs 14 residues. The ends were cut back, 0 bases at V and 4 bases at J, with 10 bases in the middle. Germline loops: CDR1 SGHRS, CDR2 YFSETQ. The CDR3 loop reads CASSLEPASTEAFF. The CDR3 nucleotides read TGCGCCAGCAGCTTGGAACCGGCGTCCACTGAAGCTTTCTTT.

The chain links TRBV7-8 to TRBJ1-1; D is uncertain. From germline, CDR1 is SGHVS and CDR2 FQNEAQ. Trimming removed 3 bases at V and 3 bases at J, with 11 bases between. The CDR3 is 14 amino acids. For the CDR3, the DNA is TGTGCCAGCAGCTTTGACTCAGTATACACTGAAGCTTTCTTT. Protein product: CASSFDSVYTEAFF.